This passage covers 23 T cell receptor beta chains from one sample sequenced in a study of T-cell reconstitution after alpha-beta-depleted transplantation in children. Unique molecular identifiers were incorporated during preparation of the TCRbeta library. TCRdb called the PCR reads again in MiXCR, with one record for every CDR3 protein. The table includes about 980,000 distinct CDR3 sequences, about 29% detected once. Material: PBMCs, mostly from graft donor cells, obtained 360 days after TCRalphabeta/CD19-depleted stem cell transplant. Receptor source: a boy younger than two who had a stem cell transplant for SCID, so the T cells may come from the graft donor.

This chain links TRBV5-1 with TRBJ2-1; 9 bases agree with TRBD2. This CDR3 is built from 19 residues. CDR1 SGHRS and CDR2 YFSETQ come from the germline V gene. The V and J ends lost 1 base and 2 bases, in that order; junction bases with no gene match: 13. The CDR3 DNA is TGCGCCAGCAGCTTGTCAGCGGGGGGCCTATTCCCCACCTACAATGAGCAGTTCTTC. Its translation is CASSLSAGGLFPTYNEQFF. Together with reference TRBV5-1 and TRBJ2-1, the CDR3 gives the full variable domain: KAGVTQTPRYLIKTRGQQVTLSCSPISGHRSVSWYQQTPGQGLQFLFEYFSETQRNKGNFPGRFSGRQFSNSRSEMNVSTLELGDSALYLCASSLSAGGLFPTYNEQFFGPGTRLTVL.

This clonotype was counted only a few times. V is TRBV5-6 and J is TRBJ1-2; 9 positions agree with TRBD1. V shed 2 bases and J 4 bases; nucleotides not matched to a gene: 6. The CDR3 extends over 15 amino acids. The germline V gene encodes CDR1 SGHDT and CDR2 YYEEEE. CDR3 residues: CASSLADRGLYGYTF. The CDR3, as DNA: TGTGCCAGCAGCTTAGCGGACAGGGGCCTCTATGGCTACACCTTC.

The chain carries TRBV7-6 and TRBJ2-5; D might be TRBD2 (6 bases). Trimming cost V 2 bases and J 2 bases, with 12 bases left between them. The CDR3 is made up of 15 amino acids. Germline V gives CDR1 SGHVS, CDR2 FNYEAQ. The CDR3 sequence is CASSLFGGAQETQYF. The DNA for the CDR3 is TGTGCCAGCAGCTTATTTGGAGGGGCACAAGAGACCCAGTACTTC.

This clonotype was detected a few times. The CDR3 bases are TGTGCCAGCAGTTTAGCGGGGACAGGGGGCGGTGGCTACACCTTC. The encoded protein is CASSLAGTGGGGYTF. The J gene is TRBJ1-2, the V gene TRBV12-3 or TRBV12-4; 12 bases are a match to TRBD1. This CDR3 has 15 amino acids. Trimming at V came to 0 bases and at J to 7 bases, leaving 3 bases not matched to a gene.

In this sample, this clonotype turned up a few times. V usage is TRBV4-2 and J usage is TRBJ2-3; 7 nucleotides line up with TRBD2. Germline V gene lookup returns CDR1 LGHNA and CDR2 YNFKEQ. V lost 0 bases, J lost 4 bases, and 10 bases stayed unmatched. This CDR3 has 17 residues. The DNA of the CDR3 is TGTGCCAGCAGCCAAGAATTGGGCGGGGGTGGCGCAGATACGCAGTATTTT. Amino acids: CASSQELGGGGADTQYF.

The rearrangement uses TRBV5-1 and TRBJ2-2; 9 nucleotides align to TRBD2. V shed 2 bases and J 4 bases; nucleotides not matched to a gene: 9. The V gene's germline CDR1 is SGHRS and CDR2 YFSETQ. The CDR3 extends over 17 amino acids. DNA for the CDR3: TGCGCCAGCAGCTTTTATAGCGGGGGTCTTCTCACCGGGGAGCTGTTTTTT. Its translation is CASSFYSGGLLTGELFF. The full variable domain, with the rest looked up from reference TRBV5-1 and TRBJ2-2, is KAGVTQTPRYLIKTRGQQVTLSCSPISGHRSVSWYQQTPGQGLQFLFEYFSETQRNKGNFPGRFSGRQFSNSRSEMNVSTLELGDSALYLCASSFYSGGLLTGELFFGEGSRLTVL.

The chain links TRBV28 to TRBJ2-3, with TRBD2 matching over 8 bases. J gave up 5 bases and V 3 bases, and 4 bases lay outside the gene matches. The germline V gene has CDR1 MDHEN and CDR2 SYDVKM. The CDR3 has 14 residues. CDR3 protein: CASSLRGAGDTQYF. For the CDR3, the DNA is TGTGCCAGCAGTTTGCGGGGGGCAGGAGATACGCAGTATTTT.

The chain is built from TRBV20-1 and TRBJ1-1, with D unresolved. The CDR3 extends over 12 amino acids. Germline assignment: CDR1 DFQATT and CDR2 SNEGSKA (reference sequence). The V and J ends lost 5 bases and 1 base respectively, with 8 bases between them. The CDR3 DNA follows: TGCAGTGCTGTCGTCAGGAACACTGAAGCTTTCTTT. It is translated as CSAVVRNTEAFF.

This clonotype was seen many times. The CDR3 bases are TGTGCCAGCAGCTTAGCGGGGTTCACAGATACGCAGTATTTT. Its protein is CASSLAGFTDTQYF. The V and J genes are TRBV7-8 and TRBJ2-3, with D unclear. With 0 bases removed from V and 2 bases from J, the gap between germline ends came to 6 bases. The CDR3 is 14 amino acids. The germline gives CDR1 SGHVS, CDR2 FQNEAQ.

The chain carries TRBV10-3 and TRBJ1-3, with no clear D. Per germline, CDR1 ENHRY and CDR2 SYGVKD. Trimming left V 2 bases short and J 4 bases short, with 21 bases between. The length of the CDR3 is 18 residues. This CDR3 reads CAISEGLGIQSSGNTIYF. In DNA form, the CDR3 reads TGTGCCATCAGTGAGGGATTAGGGATCCAATCGTCAGGAAACACCATATATTTT.

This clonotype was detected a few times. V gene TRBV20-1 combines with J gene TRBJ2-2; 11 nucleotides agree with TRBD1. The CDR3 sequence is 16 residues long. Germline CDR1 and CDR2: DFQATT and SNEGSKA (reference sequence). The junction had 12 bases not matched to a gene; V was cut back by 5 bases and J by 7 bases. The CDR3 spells CSALANGQGAGGELFF. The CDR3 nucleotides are TGCAGTGCTCTTGCGAACGGACAGGGGGCAGGCGGGGAGCTGTTTTTT.

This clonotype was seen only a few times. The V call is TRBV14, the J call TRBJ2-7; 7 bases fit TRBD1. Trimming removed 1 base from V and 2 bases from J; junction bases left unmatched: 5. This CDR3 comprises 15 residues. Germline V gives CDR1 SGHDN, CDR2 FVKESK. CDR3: CASSQAGTVAYEQYF. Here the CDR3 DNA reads TGTGCCAGCAGCCAAGCGGGGACAGTCGCCTACGAGCAGTACTTC.

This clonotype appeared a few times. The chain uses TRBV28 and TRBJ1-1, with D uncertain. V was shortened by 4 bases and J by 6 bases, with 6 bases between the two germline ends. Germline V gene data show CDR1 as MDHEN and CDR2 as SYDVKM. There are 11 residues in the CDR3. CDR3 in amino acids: CASSSTSEAFF. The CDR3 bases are TGTGCCAGCAGTTCCACCTCTGAAGCTTTCTTT.

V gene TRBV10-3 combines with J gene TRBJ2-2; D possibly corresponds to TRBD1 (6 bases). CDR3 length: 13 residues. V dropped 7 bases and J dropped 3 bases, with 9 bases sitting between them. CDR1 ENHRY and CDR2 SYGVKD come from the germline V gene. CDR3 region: CAIKRTDTGELFF. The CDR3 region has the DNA TGTGCCATCAAACGGACAGACACCGGGGAGCTGTTTTTT.

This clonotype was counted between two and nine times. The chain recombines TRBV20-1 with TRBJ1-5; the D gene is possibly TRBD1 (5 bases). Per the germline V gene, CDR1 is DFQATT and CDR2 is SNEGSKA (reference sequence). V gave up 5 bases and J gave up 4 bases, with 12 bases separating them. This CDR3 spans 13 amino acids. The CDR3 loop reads CSAQRGRNQPQHF. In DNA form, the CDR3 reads TGCAGTGCTCAGCGGGGGAGAAATCAGCCCCAGCATTTT.

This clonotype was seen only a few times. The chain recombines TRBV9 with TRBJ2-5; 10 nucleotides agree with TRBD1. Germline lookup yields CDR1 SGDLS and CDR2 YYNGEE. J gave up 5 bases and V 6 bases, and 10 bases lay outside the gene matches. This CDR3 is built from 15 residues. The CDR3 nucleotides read TGTGCCAGCACCTACGGGACAGGGGAGCGGGAGACCCAGTACTTC. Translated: CASTYGTGERETQYF.

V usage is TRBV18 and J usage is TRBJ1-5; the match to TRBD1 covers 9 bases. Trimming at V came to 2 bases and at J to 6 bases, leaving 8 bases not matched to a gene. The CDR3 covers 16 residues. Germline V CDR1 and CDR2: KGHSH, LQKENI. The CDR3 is CASSPSGQGTGQPQHF. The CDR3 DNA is TGTGCCAGCTCACCATCGGGACAGGGAACGGGTCAGCCCCAGCATTTT.

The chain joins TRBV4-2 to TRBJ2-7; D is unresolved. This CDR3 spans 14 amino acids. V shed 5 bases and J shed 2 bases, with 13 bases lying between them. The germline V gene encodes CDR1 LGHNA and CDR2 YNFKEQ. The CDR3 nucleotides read TGTGCCAGCAGCGATGGCTTCCCACCCTACGAGCAGTACTTC. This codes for CASSDGFPPYEQYF.

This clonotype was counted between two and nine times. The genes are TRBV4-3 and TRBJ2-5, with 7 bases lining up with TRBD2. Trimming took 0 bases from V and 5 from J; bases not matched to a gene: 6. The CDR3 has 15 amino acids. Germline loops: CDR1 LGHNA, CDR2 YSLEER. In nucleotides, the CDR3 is TGCGCCAGCAGCCAAGATTACGGGACTATTGAGACCCAGTACTTC. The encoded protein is CASSQDYGTIETQYF.

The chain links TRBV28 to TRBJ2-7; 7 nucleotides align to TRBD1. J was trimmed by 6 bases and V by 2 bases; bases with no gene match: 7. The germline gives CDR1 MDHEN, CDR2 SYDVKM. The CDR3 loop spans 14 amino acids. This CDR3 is CASSLIGTGVEQYF. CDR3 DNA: TGTGCCAGCAGTTTAATCGGAACAGGGGTCGAGCAGTACTTC.

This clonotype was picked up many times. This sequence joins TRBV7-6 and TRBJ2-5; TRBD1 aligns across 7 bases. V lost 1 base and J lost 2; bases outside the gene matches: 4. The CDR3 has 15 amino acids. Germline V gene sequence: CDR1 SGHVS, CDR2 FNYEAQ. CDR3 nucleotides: TGTGCCAGCAGCTTAGAGGGGGCCCAACAAGAGACCCAGTACTTC. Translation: CASSLEGAQQETQYF.

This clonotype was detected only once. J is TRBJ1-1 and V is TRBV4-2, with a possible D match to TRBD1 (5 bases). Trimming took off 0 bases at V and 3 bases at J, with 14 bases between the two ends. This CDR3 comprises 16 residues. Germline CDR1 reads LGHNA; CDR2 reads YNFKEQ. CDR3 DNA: TGTGCCAGCAGCCAAGATAGAAGGGGTATAGACACTGAAGCTTTCTTT. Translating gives CASSQDRRGIDTEAFF.

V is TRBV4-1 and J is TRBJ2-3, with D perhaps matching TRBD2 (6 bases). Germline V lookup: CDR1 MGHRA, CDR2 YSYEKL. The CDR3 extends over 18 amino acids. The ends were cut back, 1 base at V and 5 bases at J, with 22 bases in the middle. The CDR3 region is CASSQGVTTSRLGDTQYF. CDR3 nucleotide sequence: TGCGCCAGCAGCCAAGGGGTGACTACCTCCAGACTAGGAGATACGCAGTATTTT.